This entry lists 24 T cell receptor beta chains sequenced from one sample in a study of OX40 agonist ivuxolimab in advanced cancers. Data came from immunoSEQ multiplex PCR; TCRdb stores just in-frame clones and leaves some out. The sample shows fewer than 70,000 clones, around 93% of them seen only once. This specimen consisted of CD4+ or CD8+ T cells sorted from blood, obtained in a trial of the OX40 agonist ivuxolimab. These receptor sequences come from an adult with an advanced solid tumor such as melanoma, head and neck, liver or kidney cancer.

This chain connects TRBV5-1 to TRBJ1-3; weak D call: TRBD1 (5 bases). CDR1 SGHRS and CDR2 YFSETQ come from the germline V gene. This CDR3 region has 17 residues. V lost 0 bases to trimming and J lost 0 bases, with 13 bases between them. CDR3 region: CASSLDWQGSSGNTIYF. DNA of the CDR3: TGCGCCAGCAGCTTGGATTGGCAGGGTTCCTCTGGAAACACCATATATTTT.

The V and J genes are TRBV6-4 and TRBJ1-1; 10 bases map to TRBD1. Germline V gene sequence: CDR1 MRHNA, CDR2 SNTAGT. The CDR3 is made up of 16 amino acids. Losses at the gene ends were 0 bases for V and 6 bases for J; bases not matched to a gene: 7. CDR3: CASSDSWGQGLSEAFF. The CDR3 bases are TGTGCCAGCAGTGACTCCTGGGGACAGGGGCTCTCTGAAGCTTTCTTT.

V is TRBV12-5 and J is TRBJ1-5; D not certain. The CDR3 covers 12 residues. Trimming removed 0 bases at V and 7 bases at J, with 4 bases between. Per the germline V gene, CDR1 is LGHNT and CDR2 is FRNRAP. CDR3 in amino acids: CASGLVEQPQHF. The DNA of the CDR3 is TGTGCTAGTGGTTTGGTAGAACAGCCCCAGCATTTT.

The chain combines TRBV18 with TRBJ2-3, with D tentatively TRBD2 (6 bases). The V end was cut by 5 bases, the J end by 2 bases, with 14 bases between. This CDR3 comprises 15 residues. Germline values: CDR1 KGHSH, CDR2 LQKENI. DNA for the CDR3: TGTGCCAGCTCAGAGGACTATCTACTCACAGATACGCAGTATTTT. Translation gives CASSEDYLLTDTQYF.

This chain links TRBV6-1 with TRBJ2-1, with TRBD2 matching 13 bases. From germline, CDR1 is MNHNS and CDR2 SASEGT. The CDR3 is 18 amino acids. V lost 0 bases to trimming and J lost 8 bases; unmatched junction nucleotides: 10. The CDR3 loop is CASSEAGTSGRVRDEQFF. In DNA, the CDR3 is TGTGCCAGCAGTGAAGCAGGAACTAGCGGGAGGGTTCGGGATGAGCAGTTCTTC.

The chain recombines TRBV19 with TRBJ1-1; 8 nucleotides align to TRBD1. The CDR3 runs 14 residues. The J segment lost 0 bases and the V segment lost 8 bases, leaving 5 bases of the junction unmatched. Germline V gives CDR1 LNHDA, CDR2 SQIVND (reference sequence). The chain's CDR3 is CASGDRRMNTEAFF. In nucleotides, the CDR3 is TGTGCCAGTGGGGACAGGAGGATGAACACTGAAGCTTTCTTT.

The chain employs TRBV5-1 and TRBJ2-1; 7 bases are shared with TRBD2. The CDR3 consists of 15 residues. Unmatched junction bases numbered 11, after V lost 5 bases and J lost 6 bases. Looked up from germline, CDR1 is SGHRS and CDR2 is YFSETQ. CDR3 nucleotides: TGCGCCAGCAGACCTGCCGGGACTACTGTCAATGAGCAGTTCTTC. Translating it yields CASRPAGTTVNEQFF.

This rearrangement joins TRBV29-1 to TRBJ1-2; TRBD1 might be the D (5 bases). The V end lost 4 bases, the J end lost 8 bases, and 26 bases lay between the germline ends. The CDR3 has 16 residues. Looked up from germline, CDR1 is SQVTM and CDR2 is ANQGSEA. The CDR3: CSVGRGRDRFSDGYTF. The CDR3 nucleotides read TGCAGCGTTGGGAGGGGACGCGATCGATTCTCTGACGGCTACACCTTC.

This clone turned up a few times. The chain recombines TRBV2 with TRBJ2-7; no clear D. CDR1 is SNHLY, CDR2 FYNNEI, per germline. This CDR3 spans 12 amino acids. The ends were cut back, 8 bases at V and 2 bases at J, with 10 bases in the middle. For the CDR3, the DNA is TGTGCCAGCTCGGCCCTGGCCTACGAGCAGTACTTC. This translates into CASSALAYEQYF.

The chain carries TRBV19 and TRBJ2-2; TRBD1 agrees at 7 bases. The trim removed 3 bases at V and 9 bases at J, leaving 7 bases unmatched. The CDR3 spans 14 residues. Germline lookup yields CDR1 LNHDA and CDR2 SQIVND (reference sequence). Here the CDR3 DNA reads TGTGCCAGTAGTATTAGAAACAGGGGACGGGAGCTGTTTTTT. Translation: CASSIRNRGRELFF.

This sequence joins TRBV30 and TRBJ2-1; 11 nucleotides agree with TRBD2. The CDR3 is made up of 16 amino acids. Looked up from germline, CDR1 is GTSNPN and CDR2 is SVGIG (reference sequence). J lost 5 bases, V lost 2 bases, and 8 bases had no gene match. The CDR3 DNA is TGTGCCTGGAGTCGTATTACTAGCGGGAGTAACAATGAGCAGTTCTTC. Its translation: CAWSRITSGSNNEQFF.

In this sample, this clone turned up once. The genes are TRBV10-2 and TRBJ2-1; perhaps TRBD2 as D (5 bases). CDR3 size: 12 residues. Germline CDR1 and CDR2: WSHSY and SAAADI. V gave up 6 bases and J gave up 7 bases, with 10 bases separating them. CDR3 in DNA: TGCGCCAGCAGCGGCGCGGGTAATGAGCAGTTCTTC. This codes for CASSGAGNEQFF.

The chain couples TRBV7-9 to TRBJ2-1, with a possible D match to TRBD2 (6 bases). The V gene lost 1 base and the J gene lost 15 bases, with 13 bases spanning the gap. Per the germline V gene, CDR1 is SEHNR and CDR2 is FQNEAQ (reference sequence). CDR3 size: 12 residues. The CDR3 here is CASSLGPGARFF. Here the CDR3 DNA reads TGTGCCAGCAGCTTAGGACCGGGAGCGCGGTTCTTC.

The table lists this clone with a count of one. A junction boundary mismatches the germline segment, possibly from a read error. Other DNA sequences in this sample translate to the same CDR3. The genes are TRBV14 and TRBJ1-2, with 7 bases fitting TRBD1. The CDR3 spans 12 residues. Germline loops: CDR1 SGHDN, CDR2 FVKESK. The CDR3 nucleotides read TGTGCTAGCAGCCTGACAGGGACTGGCTACACCTTC. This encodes CASSLTGTGYTF.

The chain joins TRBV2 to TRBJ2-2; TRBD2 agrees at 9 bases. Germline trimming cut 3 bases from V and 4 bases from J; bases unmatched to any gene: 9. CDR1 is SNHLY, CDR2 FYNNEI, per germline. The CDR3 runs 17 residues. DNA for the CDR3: TGTGCCAGCAGTGATAGGTTAGCGGGAGTCCCCACCGGGGAGCTGTTTTTT. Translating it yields CASSDRLAGVPTGELFF.

CDR3 bases: TGTGCCAGCAGCGCTAGACAGGGGCAAGAGACCCAGTACTTC. It specifies CASSARQGQETQYF. This sequence joins TRBV9 and TRBJ2-5; TRBD1 matches 8 bases. CDR1 and CDR2 (germline): SGDLS, YYNGEE. Trimming at V came to 3 bases and at J to 2 bases, leaving 3 bases not matched to a gene. The CDR3 length is 14 residues.

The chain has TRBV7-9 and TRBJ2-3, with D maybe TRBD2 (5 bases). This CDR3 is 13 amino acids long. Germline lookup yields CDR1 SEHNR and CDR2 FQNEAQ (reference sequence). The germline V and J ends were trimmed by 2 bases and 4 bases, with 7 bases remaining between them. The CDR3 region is CASSLFGADTQYF. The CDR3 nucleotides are TGTGCCAGCAGCTTATTCGGGGCAGATACGCAGTATTTT.

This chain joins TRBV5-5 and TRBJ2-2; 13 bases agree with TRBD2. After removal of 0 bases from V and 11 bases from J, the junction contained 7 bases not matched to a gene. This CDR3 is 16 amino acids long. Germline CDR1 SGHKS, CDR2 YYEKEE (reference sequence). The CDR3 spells CASSLGGTSGTSELFF. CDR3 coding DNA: TGTGCCAGCAGCTTGGGAGGGACTAGCGGGACATCAGAGCTGTTTTTT.

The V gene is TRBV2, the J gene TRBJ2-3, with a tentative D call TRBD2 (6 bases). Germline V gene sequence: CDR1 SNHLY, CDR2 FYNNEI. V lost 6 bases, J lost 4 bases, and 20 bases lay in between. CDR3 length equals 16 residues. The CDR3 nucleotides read TGTGCCAGCAGGGCCCGGCTACTAGCAGTCCCAGATACGCAGTATTTT. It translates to CASRARLLAVPDTQYF.

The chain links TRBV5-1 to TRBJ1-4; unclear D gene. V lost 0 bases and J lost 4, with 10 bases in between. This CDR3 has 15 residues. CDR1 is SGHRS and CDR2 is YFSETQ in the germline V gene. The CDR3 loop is CASSLGPGRNEKLFF. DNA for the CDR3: TGCGCCAGCAGCTTGGGGCCAGGTCGTAATGAAAAACTGTTTTTT.

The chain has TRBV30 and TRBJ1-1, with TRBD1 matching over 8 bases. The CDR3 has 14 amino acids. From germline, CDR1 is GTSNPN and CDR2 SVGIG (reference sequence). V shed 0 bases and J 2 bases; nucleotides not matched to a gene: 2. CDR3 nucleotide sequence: TGTGCCTGGAGTGTAACAGGGGGAAACACTGAAGCTTTCTTT. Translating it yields CAWSVTGGNTEAFF. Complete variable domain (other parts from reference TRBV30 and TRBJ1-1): SQTIHQWPATLVQPVGSPLSLECTVEGTSNPNLYWYRQAAGRGLQLLFYSVGIGQISSEVPQNLSASRPQDRQFILSSKKLLLSDSGFYLCAWSVTGGNTEAFFGQGTRLTVV.

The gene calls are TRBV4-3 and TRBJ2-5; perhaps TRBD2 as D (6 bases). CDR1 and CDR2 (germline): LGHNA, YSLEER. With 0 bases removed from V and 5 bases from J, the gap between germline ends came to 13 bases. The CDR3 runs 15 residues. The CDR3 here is CASSQEFGRGETQYF. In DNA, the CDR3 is TGCGCCAGCAGCCAAGAGTTCGGGAGAGGGGAGACCCAGTACTTC.

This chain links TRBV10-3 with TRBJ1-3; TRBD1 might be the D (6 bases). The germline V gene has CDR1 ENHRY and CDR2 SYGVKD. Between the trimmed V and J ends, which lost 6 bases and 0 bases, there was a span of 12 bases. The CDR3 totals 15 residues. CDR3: CAISGGRISGNTIYF. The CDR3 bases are TGTGCCATCAGCGGGGGGCGAATCTCTGGAAACACCATATATTTT.

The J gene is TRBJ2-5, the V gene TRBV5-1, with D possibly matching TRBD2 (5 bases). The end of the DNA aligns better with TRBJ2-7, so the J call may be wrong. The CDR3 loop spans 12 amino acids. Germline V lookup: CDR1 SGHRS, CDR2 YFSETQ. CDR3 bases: TGCGCCAGCAAAAGCGGAGGCTACGAGCAGTACTTC. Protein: CASKSGGYEQYF.